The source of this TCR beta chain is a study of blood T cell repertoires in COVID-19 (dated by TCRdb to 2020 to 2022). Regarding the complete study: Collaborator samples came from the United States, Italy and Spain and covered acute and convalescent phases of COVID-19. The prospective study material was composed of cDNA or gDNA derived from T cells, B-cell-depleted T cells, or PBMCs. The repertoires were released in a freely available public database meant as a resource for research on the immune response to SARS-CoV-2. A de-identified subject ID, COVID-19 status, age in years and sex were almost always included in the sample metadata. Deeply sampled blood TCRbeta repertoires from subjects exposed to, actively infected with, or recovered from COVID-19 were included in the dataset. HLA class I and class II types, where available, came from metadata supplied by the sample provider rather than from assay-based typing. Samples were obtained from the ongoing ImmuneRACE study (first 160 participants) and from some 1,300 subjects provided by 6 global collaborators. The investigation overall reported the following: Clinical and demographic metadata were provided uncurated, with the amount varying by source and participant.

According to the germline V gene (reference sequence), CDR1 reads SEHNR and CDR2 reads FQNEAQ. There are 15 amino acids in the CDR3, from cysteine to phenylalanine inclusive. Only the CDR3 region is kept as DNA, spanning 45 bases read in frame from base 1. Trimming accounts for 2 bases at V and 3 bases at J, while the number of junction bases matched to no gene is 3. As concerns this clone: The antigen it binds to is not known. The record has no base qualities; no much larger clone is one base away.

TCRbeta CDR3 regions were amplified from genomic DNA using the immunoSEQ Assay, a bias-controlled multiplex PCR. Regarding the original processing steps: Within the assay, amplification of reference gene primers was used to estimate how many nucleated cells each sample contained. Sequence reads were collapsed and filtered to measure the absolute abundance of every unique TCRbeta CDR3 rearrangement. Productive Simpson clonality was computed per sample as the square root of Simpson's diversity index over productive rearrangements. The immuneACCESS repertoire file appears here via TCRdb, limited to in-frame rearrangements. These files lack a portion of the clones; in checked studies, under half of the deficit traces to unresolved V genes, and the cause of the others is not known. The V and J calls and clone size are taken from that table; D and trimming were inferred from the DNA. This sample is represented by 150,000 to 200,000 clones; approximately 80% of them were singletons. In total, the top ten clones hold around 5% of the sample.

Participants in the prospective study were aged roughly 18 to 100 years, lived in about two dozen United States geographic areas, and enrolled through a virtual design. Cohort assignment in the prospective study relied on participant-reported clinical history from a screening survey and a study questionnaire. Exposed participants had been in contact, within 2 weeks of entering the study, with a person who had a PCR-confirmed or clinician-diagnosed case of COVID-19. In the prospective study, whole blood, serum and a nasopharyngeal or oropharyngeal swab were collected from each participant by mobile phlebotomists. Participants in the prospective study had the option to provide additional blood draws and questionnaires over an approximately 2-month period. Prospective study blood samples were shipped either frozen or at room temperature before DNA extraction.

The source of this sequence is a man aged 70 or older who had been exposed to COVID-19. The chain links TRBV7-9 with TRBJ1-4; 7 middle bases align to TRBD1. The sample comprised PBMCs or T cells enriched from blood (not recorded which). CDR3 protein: CASSLRDRSNEKLFF. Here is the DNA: TGTGCCAGCAGCTTAAGGGACAGATCTAATGAAAAACTGTTTTTT. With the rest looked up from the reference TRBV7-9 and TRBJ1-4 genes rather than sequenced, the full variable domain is DTGVSQNPRHKITKRGQNVTFRCDPISEHNRLYWYRQTLGQGPEFLTYFQNEAQLEKSRLLSDRFSAERPKGSFSTLEIQRTEQGDSAMYLCASSLRDRSNEKLFFGSGTQLSVL.